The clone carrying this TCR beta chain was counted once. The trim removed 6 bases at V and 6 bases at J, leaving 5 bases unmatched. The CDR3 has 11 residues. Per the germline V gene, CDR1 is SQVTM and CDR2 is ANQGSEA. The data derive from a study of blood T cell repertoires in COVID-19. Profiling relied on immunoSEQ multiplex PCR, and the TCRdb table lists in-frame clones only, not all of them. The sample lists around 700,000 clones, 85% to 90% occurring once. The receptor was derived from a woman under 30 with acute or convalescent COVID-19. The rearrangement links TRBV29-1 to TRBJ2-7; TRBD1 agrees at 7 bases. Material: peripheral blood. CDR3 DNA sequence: TGCAGCGTCGCCGGGACAGCCGAGCAGTACTTC. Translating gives CSVAGTAEQYF.